What follows are 4 T cell receptor beta chains derived from one specimen sequenced in a study of T-cell reconstitution after alpha-beta-depleted transplantation in children. Library preparation (for TCRbeta) was performed with unique molecular identifiers. TCRdb reanalysed the PCR reads using MiXCR and keeps one entry per CDR3 protein. This repertoire shows approximately 240,000 distinct CDR3 sequences, 11% found once; its top ten account for 28%. Material: PBMCs, obtained before TCRalphabeta/CD19-depleted stem cell transplant. These receptors came from a child younger than two with acute myeloid leukemia, due to receive a stem cell transplant.

This clonotype was counted ten times or more. The genes are TRBV20-1 and TRBJ2-1, with 11 bases lining up with TRBD2. This CDR3 spans 13 amino acids. The germline V gene has CDR1 DFQATT and CDR2 SNEGSKA (reference sequence). V dropped 6 bases and J dropped 5; count of bases not matched to a gene: 3. The CDR3 sequence is CSALGLADNEQFF. The CDR3 DNA is TGCAGTGCATTGGGACTAGCGGACAATGAGCAGTTCTTC.

This clonotype came up a few times. V usage is TRBV9 and J usage is TRBJ2-6; no clear D. CDR3 length: 16 residues. Trimming stripped 0 bases from V and 2 bases from J, with 9 bases between. In germline, CDR1 is SGDLS, CDR2 YYNGEE. As DNA, the CDR3 is TGTGCCAGCAGCGTAGTACCCGGGCCTGGGGCCAACGTCCTGACTTTC. This translates into CASSVVPGPGANVLTF.

The chain links TRBV4-2 to TRBJ2-1; TRBD2 aligns across 10 bases. Germline V gene data show CDR1 as LGHNA and CDR2 as YNFKEQ. The CDR3 runs to 17 residues. The junction had 7 bases not matched to a gene; V was cut back by 0 bases and J by 5 bases. Here the CDR3 DNA reads TGTGCCAGCAGCCAAGATATCTCAGGGACTAGCGACAATGAGCAGTTCTTC. It is translated as CASSQDISGTSDNEQFF.

This clonotype was seen repeatedly, ten times or more. The chain uses TRBV27 and TRBJ1-2, with D uncertain. Germline V gene sequence: CDR1 MNHEY, CDR2 SMNVEV (reference sequence). The V and J ends lost 3 bases and 4 bases respectively, with 9 bases between them. CDR3 length: 13 residues. This CDR3 reads CASSFRAFYGYTF. CDR3 in DNA: TGTGCCAGCAGTTTTAGGGCATTCTATGGCTACACCTTC.